Included here is one TCR beta chain sequence, with context. Its antigen is unidentified. The data originate from a study of cytomegalovirus exposure and HLA in healthy donors. General study findings and limits: Reports state that TCR beta sequences accurately predicted most subjects' HLA-A and HLA-B alleles. Common viral pathogens seemed, in a later analysis, to connect with several of the most significant clusters.

The PCR was carried out with 60 Vbeta primers and 13 Jbeta primers. Using immunoSEQ multiplex PCR, the repertoire was profiled, and TCRdb retains in-frame clones only, with some absent. The sample includes 70,000 to 95,000 clones, around 77% of them seen just once. There are 18 residues in the CDR3. The germline CDR1 and CDR2 sequences are SGDLS and YYNGEE. V gave up 4 bases and J gave up 4 bases; unmatched junction bases: 16. The clonotype was recovered from a man aged 50 or older in good health and CMV-seronegative. Sequences were obtained from PBMCs. V and J are TRBV9 and TRBJ2-5, with 10 nucleotides matching TRBD2. In nucleotides, the CDR3 is TGTGCCAGCAGCCCAGGACTAGCGGCCACCGCCAGGGGAGAGACCCAGTACTTC. It codes for CASSPGLAATARGETQYF.